This TCR beta chain originates from a study of shared clonotypes between healthy human individuals. The run depth of the assay was deep. Original processing methods: ImmunoSEQ only sent back junction sequences with no quality scores, so filtering was done differently. The repertoire was sequenced with immunoSEQ multiplex PCR; TCRdb's copy has only in-frame clones and lacks some. V, J and clone size derive from that table, while D and trimming were established from the DNA sequence. The data contain about 1,500,000 clones, 96% of them seen just once; the ten biggest clones take up over 1%. Note on this clone: Its antigen is currently unknown.

Germline V gene lookup returns CDR1 MNHEY and CDR2 SMNVEV (reference sequence). V was cut by 5 bases and J by 4 bases, with 14 bases left in between. The CDR3 has 14 residues. Healthy HIV-negative adults without recent acute infections or vaccinations served as donors. Regarding the study as a whole: There were few donors, and this limited the genetic and exposure-history diversity represented.

The V call is TRBV27, the J call TRBJ1-2; D is perhaps TRBD1 (5 bases). This clonotype originated in a man aged 25 to 40 in good health. Sequenced input: naive CD4+ T cells sorted from blood. The subset here: CD45RA+ positively selected. CDR3 bases: TGTGCCAGCAGTGGCAGGGACTTGCTCTATGGCTACACCTTC. As protein: CASSGRDLLYGYTF.